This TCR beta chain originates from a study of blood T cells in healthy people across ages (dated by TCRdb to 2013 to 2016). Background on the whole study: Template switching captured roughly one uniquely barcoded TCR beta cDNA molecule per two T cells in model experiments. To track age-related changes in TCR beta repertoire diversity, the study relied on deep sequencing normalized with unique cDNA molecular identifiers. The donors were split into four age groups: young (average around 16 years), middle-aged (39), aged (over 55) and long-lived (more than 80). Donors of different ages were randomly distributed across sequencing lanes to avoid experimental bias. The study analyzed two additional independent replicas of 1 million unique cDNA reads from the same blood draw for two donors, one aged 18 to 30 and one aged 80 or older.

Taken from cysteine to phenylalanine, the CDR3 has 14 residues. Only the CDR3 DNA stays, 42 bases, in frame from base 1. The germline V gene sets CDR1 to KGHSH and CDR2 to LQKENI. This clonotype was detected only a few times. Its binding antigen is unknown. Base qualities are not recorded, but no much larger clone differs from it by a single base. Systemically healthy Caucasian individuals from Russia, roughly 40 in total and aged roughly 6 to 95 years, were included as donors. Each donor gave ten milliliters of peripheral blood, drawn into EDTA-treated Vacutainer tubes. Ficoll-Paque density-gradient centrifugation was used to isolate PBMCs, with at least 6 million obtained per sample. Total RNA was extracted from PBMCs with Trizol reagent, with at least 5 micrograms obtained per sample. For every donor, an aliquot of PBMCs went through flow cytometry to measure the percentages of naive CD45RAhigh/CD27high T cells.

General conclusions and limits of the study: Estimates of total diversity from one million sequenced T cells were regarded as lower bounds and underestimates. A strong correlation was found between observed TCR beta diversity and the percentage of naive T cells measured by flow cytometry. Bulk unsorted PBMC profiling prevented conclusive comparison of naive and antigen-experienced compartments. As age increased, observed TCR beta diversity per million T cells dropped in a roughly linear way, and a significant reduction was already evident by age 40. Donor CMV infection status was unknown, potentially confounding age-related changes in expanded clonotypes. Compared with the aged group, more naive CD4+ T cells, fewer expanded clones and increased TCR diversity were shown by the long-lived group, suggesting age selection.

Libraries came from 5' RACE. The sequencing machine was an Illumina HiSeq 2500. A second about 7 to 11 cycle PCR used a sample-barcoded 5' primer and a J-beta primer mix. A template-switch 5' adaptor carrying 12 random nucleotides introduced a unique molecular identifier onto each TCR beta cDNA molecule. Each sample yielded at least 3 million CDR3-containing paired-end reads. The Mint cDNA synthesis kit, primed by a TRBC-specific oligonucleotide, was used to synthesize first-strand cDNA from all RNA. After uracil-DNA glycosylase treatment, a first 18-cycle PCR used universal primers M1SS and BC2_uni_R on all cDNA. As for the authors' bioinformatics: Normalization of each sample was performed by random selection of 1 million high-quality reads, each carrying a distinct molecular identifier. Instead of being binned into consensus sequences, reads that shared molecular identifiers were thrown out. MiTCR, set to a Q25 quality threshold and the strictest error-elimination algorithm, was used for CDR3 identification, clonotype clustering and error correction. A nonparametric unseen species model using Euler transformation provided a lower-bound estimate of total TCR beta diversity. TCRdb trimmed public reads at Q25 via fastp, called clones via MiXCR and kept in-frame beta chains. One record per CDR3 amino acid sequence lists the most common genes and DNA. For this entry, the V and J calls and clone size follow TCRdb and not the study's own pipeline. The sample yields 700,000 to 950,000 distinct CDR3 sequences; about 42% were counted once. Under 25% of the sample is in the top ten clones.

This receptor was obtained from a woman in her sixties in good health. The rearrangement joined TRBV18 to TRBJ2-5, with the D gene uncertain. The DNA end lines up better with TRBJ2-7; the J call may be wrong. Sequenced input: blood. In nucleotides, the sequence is TGTGCCAGCTCACCACAGGCCGGGTCCTACGAGCAGTACTTC. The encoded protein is CASSPQAGSYEQYF.